This TCR beta chain was found in a study of blood T cells in healthy people across ages. The total RNA that was extracted per sample amounted to at least 5 micrograms. For the second PCR, which ran for about 7 to 11 cycles, a sample-barcoded 5' primer and a J-beta primer mix were used. From the 5' RACE reads, TCRdb called clonotypes with MiXCR, one entry per CDR3 protein. The repertoire includes about 1,000,000 distinct CDR3 sequences, less than 50% of them detected once, and approximately 17% sits in the top ten. The sequenced material came from blood. The clonotype originates from a woman aged 60-70 years in good health.

The CDR3 nucleotides are TGTGCCAGCCCCAGTGGCGGAAAAAGCACAGATACGCAGTATTTT. It encodes CASPSGGKSTDTQYF. The chain recombines TRBV27 with TRBJ2-3; D remains unclear. The germline gives CDR1 MNHEY, CDR2 SMNVEV (reference sequence). The CDR3 extends over 15 amino acids. V was cut by 8 bases and J by 0 bases, with 15 bases left in between.